The 19 T cell receptor beta chains reported below all come from one sample, sequenced in a study of long-term antiretroviral therapy in people with HIV. At the survey level, the v3.0 immunoSEQ assay was run. Sequenced by immunoSEQ multiplex PCR; TCRdb stores in-frame clones only, minus some. The sample has around 20,000 clones; roughly 82% are singletons. Sample: unsorted PBMCs, taken roughly 6.2 years after starting antiretroviral therapy. Receptors originate from a man aged 25 to 45 with HIV.

CDR3 bases: TGTGCCAGCAGCTTGAATGTGGGACAGGGGTTAGGGCCCCAGCATTTT. It encodes CASSLNVGQGLGPQHF. This chain links TRBV5-5 with TRBJ1-5; 10 nucleotides agree with TRBD1. Germline CDR1 is SGHKS and CDR2 is YYEKEE (reference sequence). V shed 1 base and J 9 bases; nucleotides not matched to a gene: 10. This CDR3 has 16 amino acids.

The gene calls are TRBV6-1 and TRBJ1-4; 7 bases align to TRBD1. V trimming: 9 bases; J trimming: 6 bases; junction bases outside the gene matches: 4. The CDR3 is 12 amino acids. CDR1 and CDR2 (germline): MNHNS, SASEGT. CDR3: CARQGSYEKLFF. As DNA, the CDR3 is TGTGCCAGACAGGGGTCATATGAAAAACTGTTTTTT.

The CDR3 sequence: CASSFGTNNEQFF. In nucleotides, the CDR3 is TGTGCCAGCAGCTTCGGGACTAACAATGAGCAGTTCTTC. This chain connects TRBV7-9 to TRBJ2-1; 7 nucleotides agree with TRBD2. The CDR3 sequence is 13 residues long. Germline-derived CDR1 and CDR2 are SEHNR and FQNEAQ (reference sequence). Unmatched junction bases numbered 1, after V lost 3 bases and J lost 5 bases.

The V and J genes are TRBV7-6 and TRBJ2-1; TRBD2 matches at 10 bases. The CDR3 is made up of 15 amino acids. V dropped 5 bases and J dropped 6; count of bases not matched to a gene: 7. The V gene's germline CDR1 is SGHVS and CDR2 FNYEAQ. The CDR3 here is CASSSVAGGRNEQFF. CDR3 DNA sequence: TGTGCCAGCAGCAGTGTAGCGGGGGGCCGCAATGAGCAGTTCTTC.

The gene calls are TRBV5-8 and TRBJ2-3; 7 positions agree with TRBD1. The J segment lost 7 bases and the V segment lost 5 bases, leaving 7 bases of the junction unmatched. CDR1 is SGHTS and CDR2 is YDEGEE in the germline V gene. This CDR3 is 13 amino acids long. For the CDR3, the DNA is TGTGCCAGCAGATCGACAGGGTTCAATACGCAGTATTTT. It codes for CASRSTGFNTQYF.

The chain uses TRBV5-1 and TRBJ2-1; 13 bases map to TRBD2. The CDR3 runs 18 residues. Germline CDR1 is SGHRS and CDR2 is YFSETQ. V lost 2 bases, J lost 3 bases, and 8 bases stayed unmatched. The CDR3: CASSLNPGLAGNYNEQFF. As DNA, the CDR3 is TGCGCCAGCAGCTTAAATCCGGGACTAGCGGGGAACTACAATGAGCAGTTCTTC.

The chain is built from TRBV7-2 and TRBJ1-2; 10 bases map to TRBD1. V shed 5 bases and J 7 bases; nucleotides not matched to a gene: 7. Looked up from germline, CDR1 is SGHTA and CDR2 is FQGNSA. The length of the CDR3 is 14 residues. The CDR3, as DNA: TGTGCCAGCAGCCCACAAAGGACAGGGGGTGGCTACACCTTC. Translated: CASSPQRTGGGYTF.

The chain carries TRBV4-2 and TRBJ1-1, with no clear D. CDR1 is LGHNA and CDR2 is YNFKEQ in the germline V gene. This CDR3 comprises 14 residues. The ends were cut back, 3 bases at V and 5 bases at J, with 13 bases in the middle. Here the CDR3 DNA reads TGTGCCAGCAGCCACCCGGGTGGCACTACTGAAGCTTTCTTT. It yields the protein CASSHPGGTTEAFF.

This chain connects TRBV28 to TRBJ1-3; maybe TRBD1 (6 bases). V was clipped by 6 bases and J by 4 bases, with 13 bases between them. The CDR3 sequence is 14 residues long. Germline CDR1 is MDHEN and CDR2 is SYDVKM. CDR3 in amino acids: CASRPTGSGNTIYF. The CDR3 coding sequence is TGTGCCAGCAGGCCCACAGGGTCGGGAAACACCATATATTTT.

This clone was seen a handful of times. V and J are TRBV27 and TRBJ1-1, with 8 bases identical to TRBD1. This CDR3 contains 17 residues. The J segment lost 7 bases and the V segment lost 5 bases, leaving 18 bases of the junction unmatched. Germline V gene data show CDR1 as MNHEY and CDR2 as SMNVEV (reference sequence). In DNA, the CDR3 is TGTGCCAGCAGTCTCGCTGGGGACAGGCGGAATGGGGTTGAAGCTTTCTTT. Translating it yields CASSLAGDRRNGVEAFF.

The rearrangement joins TRBV28 to TRBJ1-1, with D hard to call. Germline CDR1 reads MDHEN; CDR2 reads SYDVKM. CDR3 length: 10 amino acids. V was pared by 5 bases and J by 10 bases, with 8 bases between. Here the CDR3 DNA reads TGTGCCAGCAGTCGCCGGGGAGCTTTCTTT. It encodes CASSRRGAFF.

The chain recombines TRBV29-1 with TRBJ2-2, with a possible D match to TRBD2 (6 bases). Trimming cost V 3 bases and J 4 bases, with 12 bases left between them. CDR1 is SQVTM and CDR2 is ANQGSEA in the germline V gene. The CDR3 runs to 14 residues. This chain's CDR3 is CSVDGGDSTGELFF. CDR3 coding DNA: TGCAGCGTTGATGGAGGGGATAGCACCGGGGAGCTGTTTTTT.

The V gene is TRBV28, the J gene TRBJ2-6; tentatively, D is TRBD1 (5 bases). Trimming took 2 bases from V and 4 from J, leaving 12 bases between them. The CDR3 contains 16 residues. CDR1 MDHEN and CDR2 SYDVKM come from the germline V gene. The CDR3 DNA reads as TGTGCCAGCAGTTTAGTCCCCCAGGGAGGGGCCAACGTCCTGACTTTC. Translation: CASSLVPQGGANVLTF.

The chain employs TRBV19 and TRBJ2-1; maybe TRBD2 (6 bases). V dropped 5 bases and J dropped 8 bases, with 22 bases sitting between them. Germline CDR1 LNHDA, CDR2 SQIVND (reference sequence). This CDR3 has 16 amino acids. The CDR3 sequence is CASSVPSGRSLYEQFF. DNA for the CDR3: TGTGCCAGTAGTGTTCCCAGCGGGCGTTCTTTGTATGAGCAGTTCTTC.

The chain carries TRBV9 and TRBJ1-1, with D uncertain. Per germline, CDR1 SGDLS and CDR2 YYNGEE. The ends were cut back, 3 bases at V and 5 bases at J, with 23 bases in the middle. The CDR3 is 17 residues long. CDR3 nucleotide sequence: TGTGCCAGCAGCGAAGGACTGAATCCTCCTCGTGGGACTGAAGCTTTCTTT. Translated, it gives CASSEGLNPPRGTEAFF.

V is TRBV19 and J is TRBJ2-7; 7 bases align to TRBD1. The CDR3 is made up of 13 amino acids. V shed 10 bases and J 4 bases; nucleotides not matched to a gene: 10. From germline, CDR1 is LNHDA and CDR2 SQIVND (reference sequence). CDR3 loop: CATRGMGRYEQYF. CDR3 nucleotides: TGTGCCACCAGGGGGATGGGGCGTTACGAGCAGTACTTC.

The rearrangement uses TRBV11-2 and TRBJ2-3; TRBD2 matches 8 bases. Germline values: CDR1 SGHAT, CDR2 FQNNGV. The CDR3 contains 16 residues. Trimming cost V 6 bases and J 0 bases; bases outside gene matches: 8. The CDR3 DNA is TGTGCCAGCAGTCCGTCTAGCGGGCTAAGCACAGATACGCAGTATTTT. Protein product: CASSPSSGLSTDTQYF.

This clone was detected only once. Here the CDR3 DNA reads TGTGCCAGCAGCTCCGGACTAGCGGGAGTGGGGTCCTACGAGCAGTACTTC. Amino acid sequence: CASSSGLAGVGSYEQYF. V usage is TRBV7-2 and J usage is TRBJ2-7; 13 bases match TRBD2. The CDR3 covers 17 residues. Losses at the gene ends were 4 bases for V and 1 base for J; bases not matched to a gene: 7. In germline, CDR1 is SGHTA, CDR2 FQGNSA. Filled out from reference TRBV7-2 and TRBJ2-7, the complete variable domain reads GAGVSQSPSNKVTEKGKDVELRCDPISGHTALYWYRQSLGQGLEFLIYFQGNSAPDKSGLPSDRFSAERTGGSVSTLTIQRTQQEDSAVYLCASSSGLAGVGSYEQYFGPGTRLTVT.

The J gene is TRBJ1-1, the V gene TRBV7-2; D is perhaps TRBD1 (5 bases). In germline, CDR1 is SGHTA, CDR2 FQGNSA. V gave up 6 bases and J gave up 2 bases, with 25 bases separating them. This CDR3 is built from 18 residues. The CDR3 region has the DNA TGTGCCAGCAGGCGATTAGGCCGGGGATGGGGGAAAAACACTGAAGCTTTCTTT. Amino acid sequence: CASRRLGRGWGKNTEAFF.